The source of this TCR beta chain is a study of cytomegalovirus exposure and HLA in healthy donors. Points from the study as a whole: Generally TCR sequences proved uncommon, though certain public TCRs appeared in numerous donors. Accurate predictions that matched the HLA-A and HLA-B alleles of most subjects were reportedly made from TCR beta sequences.

The PCR employed 60 Vbeta primers together with 13 Jbeta primers. The authors' processing: Later, 80 million or so unique TCR beta chains were counted in an analysis, and roughly 11 million of them were shared. Assay used: immunoSEQ multiplex PCR; TCRdb lists only in-frame clones, some missing. D and trimming come from the DNA, and the V and J calls and clone size come from that table. The sample lists about 180,000 clones, about 85% seen once, with 1.1% to 1.5% in the top ten. V lost 6 bases and J 4 bases, leaving 13 bases between the germline ends. This CDR3 contains 13 residues. Germline loops: CDR1 SGHRS, CDR2 YFSETQ. Concerning this clone: The antigen is not known.

The V gene is TRBV5-1, the J gene TRBJ1-1; D possibly corresponds to TRBD1 (5 bases). The sequence derives from a girl aged 5-17 years in good health and CMV-seropositive. The sample taken for sequencing was PBMCs. This chain's CDR3 is CASTTWGSTEAFF. CDR3 DNA: TGCGCCAGCACCACTTGGGGCTCCACTGAAGCTTTCTTT.